This is a list of T cell receptor beta chains from one sample in a study of early T cells in non-severe SARS-CoV-2 infection. TCRdb called the 5' RACE reads again in MiXCR, with one record for every CDR3 protein. The data contain 50,000 or so distinct CDR3 sequences, around 7.5% of them seen just once; the ten biggest clones take up 9.4%. Sequencing input: whole blood. Source of these receptors: an adult who was a healthcare worker with PCR-confirmed SARS-CoV-2 infection or an uninfected control (not recorded which). Both conserved end residues are part of each CDR3. The order of the fields is D gene, J gene, clone size, V gene, CDR3 protein, CDR3 DNA. The D gene is left open where the match is weak. Clone size is given for some rows only: seen once, a few or many times, or a class if the clone is expanded.

d_call: .; j_call: TRBJ2-1; clone_size: .; v_call: TRBV5-1; cdr3_aa: CASTPPGTEQFF; cdr3_nt: TGCGCCAGCACCCCGCCCGGGACAGAGCAGTTCTTC
d_call: .; j_call: TRBJ2-7; clone_size: many; v_call: TRBV30; cdr3_aa: CAWQVSYEQYF; cdr3_nt: TGTGCCTGGCAAGTATCCTACGAGCAGTACTTC
d_call: TRBD1; j_call: TRBJ1-5; clone_size: many; v_call: TRBV5-5; cdr3_aa: CASSRDSSNQPQHF; cdr3_nt: TGTGCCAGCAGCAGGGACAGTAGCAATCAGCCCCAGCATTTT
d_call: .; j_call: TRBJ1-5; clone_size: few; v_call: TRBV4-2; cdr3_aa: CASSQGEVRSNQPQHF; cdr3_nt: TGTGCCAGCAGCCAAGGGGAAGTGCGGAGCAATCAGCCCCAGCATTTT
d_call: TRBD2; j_call: TRBJ2-1; clone_size: many; v_call: TRBV24-1; cdr3_aa: CATSDPGTSGRRYNEQFF; cdr3_nt: TGTGCCACCAGCGATCCCGGGACTAGCGGGAGAAGGTACAATGAGCAGTTCTTC
d_call: .; j_call: TRBJ1-2; clone_size: .; v_call: TRBV6-2/TRBV6-3; cdr3_aa: CASSISDYGYTF; cdr3_nt: TGTGCCAGCAGTATCTCCGACTATGGCTACACCTTC
d_call: .; j_call: TRBJ2-1; clone_size: few; v_call: TRBV6-5; cdr3_aa: CASSYSNEQFF; cdr3_nt: TGTGCCAGCAGTTACTCCAATGAGCAGTTCTTC
d_call: .; j_call: TRBJ2-2; clone_size: .; v_call: TRBV30; cdr3_aa: CAWSVRGPGELFF; cdr3_nt: TGTGCCTGGAGTGTGCGGGGGCCCGGGGAGCTGTTTTTT
d_call: TRBD1; j_call: TRBJ1-5; clone_size: many; v_call: TRBV5-1; cdr3_aa: CASSGGQGGQPQHF; cdr3_nt: TGCGCCAGCAGCGGCGGACAGGGAGGACAGCCCCAGCATTTT
d_call: .; j_call: TRBJ2-3; clone_size: few; v_call: TRBV5-1; cdr3_aa: CASSLVTAGNTDTQYF; cdr3_nt: TGCGCCAGCAGCTTGGTGACGGCGGGCAACACAGATACGCAGTATTTT
d_call: .; j_call: TRBJ2-7; clone_size: .; v_call: TRBV29-1; cdr3_aa: CSVAGSPSSYEQYF; cdr3_nt: TGCAGCGTTGCGGGTAGTCCCAGCTCCTACGAGCAGTACTTC
d_call: TRBD1; j_call: TRBJ1-6; clone_size: .; v_call: TRBV12-3/TRBV12-4; cdr3_aa: CASSHRTGAGSPLHF; cdr3_nt: TGTGCCAGCAGTCACCGGACAGGGGCTGGATCACCCCTCCACTTT
d_call: .; j_call: TRBJ1-1; clone_size: few; v_call: TRBV7-9; cdr3_aa: CASSYTTDEKGAFF; cdr3_nt: TGTGCCAGCAGCTACACAACGGACGAAAAGGGAGCTTTCTTT
d_call: TRBD2; j_call: TRBJ2-1; clone_size: few; v_call: TRBV7-8; cdr3_aa: CASSRDYLIGGFF; cdr3_nt: TGTGCCAGCAGCCGGGACTACCTCATTGGGGGGTTCTTC
d_call: .; j_call: TRBJ2-7; clone_size: .; v_call: TRBV12-3/TRBV12-4; cdr3_aa: CASNPTGNGEQYF; cdr3_nt: TGTGCCAGCAATCCGACTGGTAACGGCGAGCAGTACTTC
d_call: TRBD2; j_call: TRBJ2-1; clone_size: many; v_call: TRBV28; cdr3_aa: CASSSPGTSGDNEQFF; cdr3_nt: TGTGCCAGCAGTTCCCCCGGGACTAGCGGAGACAATGAGCAGTTCTTC
d_call: .; j_call: TRBJ2-6; clone_size: .; v_call: TRBV19; cdr3_aa: CASSIARAGANVLTF; cdr3_nt: TGTGCCAGTAGTATCGCGAGGGCTGGGGCCAACGTCCTGACTTTC
d_call: TRBD2; j_call: TRBJ2-2; clone_size: .; v_call: TRBV7-8; cdr3_aa: CASSLTSGGAGELFF; cdr3_nt: TGTGCCAGCAGCTTGACTAGCGGGGGGGCCGGGGAGCTGTTTTTT
d_call: TRBD1; j_call: TRBJ1-5; clone_size: many; v_call: TRBV19; cdr3_aa: CASRGQANSNQPQHF; cdr3_nt: TGTGCCAGTAGGGGACAGGCAAATAGCAATCAGCCCCAGCATTTT
d_call: .; j_call: TRBJ2-1; clone_size: many; v_call: TRBV6-5; cdr3_aa: CASSQGRGGEQFF; cdr3_nt: TGTGCCAGCAGTCAGGGCAGGGGGGGAGAGCAGTTCTTC
d_call: .; j_call: TRBJ1-1; clone_size: many; v_call: TRBV24-1; cdr3_aa: CATSDLQGINTEAFF; cdr3_nt: TGTGCCACCAGTGATCTACAGGGAATCAACACTGAAGCTTTCTTT
d_call: .; j_call: TRBJ2-1; clone_size: few; v_call: TRBV27; cdr3_aa: CASSLLRQTSYNEQFF; cdr3_nt: TGTGCCAGCAGTTTATTAAGACAGACTTCCTACAATGAGCAGTTCTTC
d_call: TRBD1; j_call: TRBJ2-7; clone_size: many; v_call: TRBV6-2/TRBV6-3; cdr3_aa: CASSSGTGNYEQYF; cdr3_nt: TGTGCCAGCAGTTCCGGGACAGGGAACTACGAGCAGTACTTC
d_call: .; j_call: TRBJ2-7; clone_size: .; v_call: TRBV3-1; cdr3_aa: CASSQYLQTYEQYF; cdr3_nt: TGTGCCAGCAGCCAGTATCTTCAAACCTACGAGCAGTACTTC
d_call: .; j_call: TRBJ2-1; clone_size: few; v_call: TRBV28; cdr3_aa: CTVQGSYNEQFF; cdr3_nt: TGTACTGTACAGGGTTCCTACAATGAGCAGTTCTTC
d_call: TRBD2; j_call: TRBJ2-1; clone_size: many; v_call: TRBV7-3; cdr3_aa: CASSLIRGDEQFF; cdr3_nt: TGTGCCAGCAGCTTAATCCGGGGGGATGAGCAGTTCTTC
d_call: .; j_call: TRBJ1-5; clone_size: many; v_call: TRBV12-2; cdr3_aa: CASRGQGPVYQPQHF; cdr3_nt: TGTGCAAGTCGCGGTCAGGGCCCGGTTTATCAGCCCCAGCATTTT